The TCR beta chain under discussion was sequenced for a study of blood T cells in healthy people across ages. V was cut by 10 bases and J by 2 bases, with 18 bases left in between. CDR1 is LNHDA and CDR2 is SQIVND in the germline V gene (reference sequence). The length of the CDR3 is 14 residues. PCR was performed a second time for roughly 7 to 11 cycles using a sample-barcoded 5' primer and a J-beta primer mix. A template-switch adaptor that had 12 random nucleotides put a tag on each cDNA molecule. TCRdb fed the 5' RACE reads into MiXCR, producing one record per CDR3 protein. Of hundreds of thousands of distinct CDR3 sequences in the sample, roughly 50% are singletons; the top ten hold approximately 21%.

The specimen was blood. This rearrangement joins TRBV19 to TRBJ2-7; D unclear. The receptor was isolated from a man in his thirties or forties in good health. CDR3 protein: CATTSPGHTYEQYF. In nucleotides, the CDR3 is TGTGCCACGACCTCTCCCGGGCATACCTACGAGCAGTACTTC.